This TCR beta chain was sequenced for a study of blood T cell repertoires in COVID-19 (dated by TCRdb to the early 2020s). A note on the overall study: Samples covering the acute and convalescent phases of COVID-19 were provided by collaborators in the United States, Italy and Spain. The prospective study material was composed of cDNA or gDNA derived from T cells, B-cell-depleted T cells, or PBMCs. Deeply sampled blood TCRbeta repertoires from subjects exposed to, actively infected with, or recovered from COVID-19 were included in the dataset. The repertoires were released in a freely available public database intended as a resource for research on the immune response to SARS-CoV-2. Samples were obtained from the ongoing ImmuneRACE study (first 160 participants) and from 950 to 1,500 subjects provided by 6 global collaborators. Sample metadata almost always included a de-identified subject ID, COVID-19 status, age in years and sex. Where available, HLA class I and class II types were obtained from metadata supplied by the sample provider rather than from assay-based typing. Results and caveats for the whole study, not just this receptor: Clinical and demographic metadata were provided uncurated, with the amount varying by source and participant.

The immunoSEQ Assay, a bias-controlled multiplex PCR, was used to amplify TCRbeta CDR3 regions from genomic DNA. The source study handled its data this way. The number of nucleated cells in each sample was estimated from the amplification of reference gene primers within the assay. To quantify the absolute abundance of each unique TCRbeta CDR3 rearrangement, sequence reads were collapsed and filtered. Productive Simpson clonality was computed per sample as the square root of Simpson's diversity index over productive rearrangements. The clones in this table, taken by TCRdb from immuneACCESS, are in-frame only. Not every clone is retained; where verified, under half of the shortfall comes from an unresolved V gene, and the cause of the rest is unknown. V, J and clone size are taken as reported in that table, and D and trimming were inferred from the DNA itself. The table for this sample lists tens of thousands of clones; about 90% of them were counted only once. The top ten clonotypes cover around 16% of the sample.

In the case of this clone: Its binding antigen is unknown. The sample holds no much larger clone one base away, and base qualities are not on file.

Germline trimming amounts to 7 bases on V and 7 bases on J, with 4 as the count of junction bases outside the gene matches. Inclusive of the bounding cysteine and phenylalanine, the CDR3 is 12 residues long. Just the 36-base CDR3 DNA is kept, in frame starting at base 1. CDR1 and CDR2 are drawn from the germline V gene: SQVTM, ANQGSEA. The collaborating institutions used their own protocols to collect whole blood in K2EDTA tubes. For TCRbeta analysis, collaborators shipped samples in one of three forms: frozen whole blood, isolated PBMCs, or DNA extracted from either of those sample types. The TCR comes from a male donor with acute or convalescent COVID-19. The chain was built from TRBV29-1 and TRBJ1-5, with TRBD1 identical over 10 junction bases. The source material was peripheral blood. The DNA reads TGCAGCGCCGGACAGGGGGGCCAGCCCCAGCATTTT. This is translated as CSAGQGGQPQHF.